Listed below are T cell receptor beta chains from one sample, sequenced in a study of long-term antiretroviral therapy in people with HIV. The repertoire was sequenced with immunoSEQ multiplex PCR; TCRdb's copy has only in-frame clones and lacks some. The top ten hold around 8.2% of the sample, which has about 15,000 clones, 81% seen once. The sample here was unsorted PBMCs, taken 0.3 years after starting antiretroviral therapy. These receptors all stem from a man aged 18 to 29 with HIV. The CDR3 runs from the conserved cysteine through the conserved F or W. A D gene is named only where the DNA matches it firmly. A row's size may be missing; if present it is once, few, many or a size class.

size,J,V,D,DNA,CDR3
NA,TRBJ2-6,TRBV21-1,NA,TGTGCCAGCGGTAGACGAGGGATTACGGGTCGACTCATAAGCTCTGGGGCCAACGTCCTGACTTTC,CASGRRGITGRLISSGANVLTF
NA,TRBJ1-6,TRBV15,NA,TGTGCCACCAGCACAGACAGGAGAGTTAATTCACCCCTCCACTTT,CATSTDRRVNSPLHF
NA,TRBJ2-3,TRBV7-9,NA,TGTGCCAGCAGCTTAGGAGCCGCGCAGCATACGCAGTATTTT,CASSLGAAQHTQYF
NA,TRBJ1-1,TRBV10-1,NA,TGCGCCAGCAGGGCTGGATGGGGATCTGAAGCTTTCTTT,CASRAGWGSEAFF
NA,TRBJ1-1,TRBV6-5,TRBD1,TGTGCCAGCAGTTACAAAGTTGGGACAGGGAACACTGAAGCTTTCTTT,CASSYKVGTGNTEAFF
NA,TRBJ2-3,TRBV6-4,NA,TGTGCCAGCAGTCGGGACACTAGCACAGATACGCAGTATTTT,CASSRDTSTDTQYF
NA,TRBJ2-3,TRBV9,NA,TGTGCCAGCAGCCCCGCCTGGGGAAGCACAGATACGCAGTATTTT,CASSPAWGSTDTQYF
NA,TRBJ2-5,TRBV7-3,NA,TGTGCCAGCAGCACGGGGGCGGGGGAGGAGACCCAGTACTTC,CASSTGAGEETQYF
NA,TRBJ1-3,TRBV16,NA,TGTGCCAGCAGCCAAGGGGGAAACACCATATATTTT,CASSQGGNTIYF
few,TRBJ1-6,TRBV6-1,NA,TGTGCCAGCCAAACTGACCAAGGGGCACCCCTCCACTTT,CASQTDQGAPLHF
NA,TRBJ2-5,TRBV18,TRBD1,TGTGCCAGCTCACCACCCGAGGGGACAGGGGGCATTAAGACCCAGTACTTC,CASSPPEGTGGIKTQYF
NA,TRBJ2-3,TRBV10-2,NA,TGCGCCAGCAGTGATCCTGGTAGAACGAGCACAGATACGCAGTATTTT,CASSDPGRTSTDTQYF
NA,TRBJ2-3,TRBV11-2,NA,TGTGCCAGCGGAATTGGTGGTGGTAGAACAGATACGCAGTATTTT,CASGIGGGRTDTQYF
NA,TRBJ2-5,TRBV18,TRBD2,TGTGCCAGCTCATTCACTAGCGGGGGGCCCCAAGAGACCCAGTACTTC,CASSFTSGGPQETQYF
NA,TRBJ2-1,TRBV11-3,TRBD1,TGTGCCAGCAGCTTGGGACAGACCTTTGGGGATGAGCAGTTCTTC,CASSLGQTFGDEQFF
once,TRBJ1-1,TRBV27,NA,TGTGCCAGCAGTTGGTCGCCTAGGACAGAAGCTTTCTTT,CASSWSPRTEAFF
NA,TRBJ2-3,TRBV7-9,TRBD2,TGTGCCAGCAGCTTGTCGGGGGGTTGGTCAGATACGCAGTATTTT,CASSLSGGWSDTQYF
NA,TRBJ2-5,TRBV5-1,TRBD2,TGCGCCAGCAGAAGAGGGACTAGCGGGGATCAAGAGACCCAGTACTTC,CASRRGTSGDQETQYF
NA,TRBJ2-3,TRBV30,TRBD2,TGTGCCTGGAGTGTACTCGGTCTGCGGGGGGGCACAGATACGCAGTATTTT,CAWSVLGLRGGTDTQYF
NA,TRBJ1-5,TRBV7-9,TRBD1,TGTGCCAGCAGCCGGACAGGGGATCAGCCCCAGCATTTT,CASSRTGDQPQHF
once,TRBJ2-3,TRBV18,NA,TGTGCCAGCTTAGGGAGCAGGAATACGCAGTATTTT,CASLGSRNTQYF
NA,TRBJ1-2,TRBV5-6,TRBD1,TGTGCCAGCAGCTTGAGACAGGGGGCGACCTATGGCTACACCTTC,CASSLRQGATYGYTF
NA,TRBJ1-5,TRBV6-1,NA,TGTGCCAGCAGTGGGGCTAATCAGCCCCAGCATTTT,CASSGANQPQHF
NA,TRBJ2-7,TRBV5-1,TRBD2,TGCGCCAGCAGCTTGGTCGAGACTAGCGGAGTATACGAGCAGTACTTC,CASSLVETSGVYEQYF
NA,TRBJ1-2,TRBV5-1,NA,TGCGCCAGCGCTCAGACAGCAAATAACTATGGCTACACCTTC,CASAQTANNYGYTF
few,TRBJ1-2,TRBV30,TRBD1,TGTGCCTGGGTGGGGGCAGGGGGCCGGGATGGCTACACCTTC,CAWVGAGGRDGYTF
NA,TRBJ2-1,TRBV12-5,NA,TGTGCTAGTGGTTTGACCTTTGGTGGGGAAACCTTTAATGAGCAGTTCTTC,CASGLTFGGETFNEQFF
once,TRBJ2-7,TRBV5-1,TRBD1,TGCGCCAGCAGCTCCCGGGACAGGGTAGACGAGCAGTACTTC,CASSSRDRVDEQYF
NA,TRBJ2-1,TRBV10-3,NA,TGTGCCATCAGTTTGGACGGAGGCTCCTACAATGAGCAGTTCTTC,CAISLDGGSYNEQFF
NA,TRBJ2-2,TRBV11-2,NA,TGTGCCAGCAGCTTAGTGAACACCGGGGAGCTGTTTTTT,CASSLVNTGELFF